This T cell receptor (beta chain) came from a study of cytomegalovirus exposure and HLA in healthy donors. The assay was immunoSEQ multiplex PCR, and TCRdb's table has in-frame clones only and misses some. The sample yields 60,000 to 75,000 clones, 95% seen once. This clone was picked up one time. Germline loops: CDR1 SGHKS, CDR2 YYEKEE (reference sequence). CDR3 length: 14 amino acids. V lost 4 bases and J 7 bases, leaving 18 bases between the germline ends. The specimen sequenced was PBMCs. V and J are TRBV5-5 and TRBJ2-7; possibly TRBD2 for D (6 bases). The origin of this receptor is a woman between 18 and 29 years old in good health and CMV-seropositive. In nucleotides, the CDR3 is TGTGCCAGCAGCCCGGGACTTACTACTGGTGAGCAGTACTTC. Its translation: CASSPGLTTGEQYF.